This T cell receptor (beta chain) is drawn from a study of cytomegalovirus exposure and HLA in healthy donors. Study-level findings and limits: Most TCR beta V segments were productive about 90% or about 30% of the time in an earlier analysis. In a later analysis, a genetic analysis reported fewer productive-TCR N-insertions in an Asian-associated ancestry cluster than the cohort average.

To note about this clone: The antigen is not known.

Primers for the PCR totalled 60 Vbeta and 13 Jbeta. Repertoires were generated with immunoSEQ multiplex PCR, while TCRdb's copy carries only in-frame clones and drops some. The sample has fewer than 150,000 clones, around 70% seen once; the top ten hold 3.1%. V was clipped by 5 bases and J by 3 bases, with 9 bases between them. The CDR3 contains 13 residues. Germline V gene sequence: CDR1 MNHEY, CDR2 SMNVEV (reference sequence). Specimen: PBMCs. The J gene is TRBJ2-3, the V gene TRBV27, with D uncertain. This TCR derives from a man aged 25 to 40 in good health and CMV-seronegative. CDR3 sequence reads: CASSTPYTDTQYF. CDR3 sequence (DNA): TGTGCCAGCAGTACGCCCTATACAGATACGCAGTATTTT.